This TCR beta chain was obtained from a study of blood T cells in healthy people across ages. About the research overall: There was about one barcoded beta molecule captured by template switching per two T cells.

CDR3 size: 14 residues. The germline V gene encodes CDR1 DFQATT and CDR2 SNEGSKA (reference sequence). Trimming cost V 3 bases and J 5 bases, with 16 bases left between them. Study-wide results and caveats: Diversity of TCR beta per million T cells declined in a roughly linear way with age.

This clonotype was counted only a few times. Its target is not known. It was with a sample-barcoded 5' primer and a J-beta primer mix that a second PCR of about 7 to 12 cycles was run. One entry per CDR3 protein results from TCRdb running MiXCR on the 5' RACE reads. The data hold roughly 800,000 distinct CDR3 sequences, with 35% to 40% observed a single time. The chain uses TRBV20-1 and TRBJ1-2; possibly TRBD1 for D (5 bases). The sequence was collected from a man between 18 and 29 years old in good health. Sequencing was done on a sample of blood. CDR3 sequence: CSARGTGDEYGYTF. The CDR3 DNA follows: TGCAGTGCTAGGGGGACGGGGGACGAGTATGGCTACACCTTC.